This TCR beta chain was identified in a study of response to subunit inactivated influenza vaccine. Study results and caveats: After each seasonal influenza vaccination, few new T cells are recruited, the authors suggested.

MiXCR was run by TCRdb on the RT-PCR reads, yielding one entry per CDR3 protein. Among about 190,000 distinct CDR3 sequences listed, 13% to 15% were seen once. This clonotype was detected only a few times. Its target is unknown. Sequences were derived from CD8+ T cells sorted from PBMCs, sampled about 5 days after vaccination. The TCR was taken from a man aged 50-59 years who received an inactivated influenza vaccine.

The CDR3 DNA reads TGTGCCAGCAGCCCCGCAATCGCGGGCTATGGAGAGACCCAGTACTTC. Amino acids: CASSPAIAGYGETQYF. This chain joins TRBV6-1 and TRBJ2-5; D is possibly TRBD2 (5 bases). V was clipped by 6 bases and J by 4 bases, with 21 bases between them. CDR1 and CDR2 (germline): MNHNS, SASEGT. The CDR3 is 16 residues long.